A selection of T cell receptor beta chains follows, all from one sample in a study of cytomegalovirus exposure and HLA in healthy donors. Libraries were prepared by immunoSEQ multiplex PCR; TCRdb keeps only in-frame clonotypes and omits some of them. The table includes about 140,000 clones, around 80% detected once. Sequencing input: PBMCs. These receptors were obtained from a female donor in good health and CMV-seronegative. Each CDR3 is given with its conserved first and last residue. The order of the fields is J gene, V gene, CDR3 protein.

j_gene: TRBJ2-1; v_gene: TRBV6-6; CDR3aa: CASSYRAGINNEQFF
j_gene: TRBJ1-5; v_gene: TRBV28; CDR3aa: CASSPWGQGENQPQHF
j_gene: TRBJ2-7; v_gene: TRBV5-6; CDR3aa: CASSLAGLAGVGGDYEQYF
j_gene: TRBJ2-7; v_gene: TRBV11-2; CDR3aa: CASSLAQITLYEQYF
j_gene: TRBJ2-3; v_gene: TRBV4-2; CDR3aa: CASSRTSGRASTDTQYF
j_gene: TRBJ1-6; v_gene: TRBV28; CDR3aa: CASSLIPVSPLHF
j_gene: TRBJ2-1; v_gene: TRBV10-2; CDR3aa: CASSGSSYNEQFF
j_gene: TRBJ2-4; v_gene: TRBV13; CDR3aa: CASSLGGPNIQYF
j_gene: TRBJ2-1; v_gene: TRBV4-1; CDR3aa: CASKVGLALNEQFF
j_gene: TRBJ1-5; v_gene: TRBV2; CDR3aa: CASSLRDSPLVNQPQHF
j_gene: TRBJ2-1; v_gene: TRBV10-3; CDR3aa: CAISDSGGNYNEQFF
j_gene: TRBJ2-7; v_gene: TRBV13; CDR3aa: CASSNRAGIPYEQYF
j_gene: TRBJ2-2; v_gene: TRBV5-6; CDR3aa: CASSLRQTLNTGELFF